This passage covers 24 T cell receptor beta chains from one sample sequenced in a study of blood T cell repertoires in COVID-19. TCRdb keeps only in-frame clones here, not all; method: immunoSEQ multiplex PCR. The sample gives about 210,000 clones, 80% to 90% of which show up once; 4.9% is in the top ten. Sequencing used peripheral blood. Receptor source: a woman of 80 years or more with acute or convalescent COVID-19.

The J gene is TRBJ2-5, the V gene TRBV19; 8 bases line up with TRBD1. The length of the CDR3 is 14 residues. The germline V gene has CDR1 LNHDA and CDR2 SQIVND (reference sequence). Trimming took 3 bases from V and 2 from J; bases not matched to a gene: 2. The CDR3 sequence: CASSITGGQETQYF. Here the CDR3 DNA reads TGTGCCAGTAGTATCACAGGGGGGCAAGAGACCCAGTACTTC.

This rearrangement joins TRBV27 to TRBJ1-6; D not certain. CDR1 MNHEY and CDR2 SMNVEV come from the germline V gene (reference sequence). The CDR3 is 15 residues long. Between the trimmed V and J ends, which lost 2 bases and 3 bases, there was a span of 8 bases. The CDR3 DNA is TGTGCCAGCAGTTTAGGCCCCAACTATAATTCACCCCTCCACTTT. Translation gives CASSLGPNYNSPLHF.

Details on this clone: The identical CDR3 is also encoded by other nucleotide sequences in the sample. As DNA, the CDR3 is TGCGCCAGCGGGGGGGACTACAATGAGCAGTTCTTC. This codes for CASGGDYNEQFF. The gene calls are TRBV5-1 and TRBJ2-1, with 7 bases fitting TRBD2. Trimming cost V 7 bases and J 3 bases; bases outside gene matches: 1. CDR1 is SGHRS, CDR2 YFSETQ, per germline. The CDR3 totals 12 residues.

This clone appeared a few times. This chain joins TRBV18 and TRBJ2-1; 13 nucleotides align to TRBD2. V was pared by 2 bases and J by 8 bases, with 9 bases of the junction left unmatched. This CDR3 region has 17 residues. Germline CDR1 is KGHSH and CDR2 is LQKENI. CDR3 loop: CASSPVTLAGGPYEQFF. CDR3 sequence (DNA): TGTGCCAGCTCACCAGTCACACTAGCGGGAGGGCCTTATGAGCAGTTCTTC.

This clone was seen just once. The chain recombines TRBV28 with TRBJ2-1; 10 positions match TRBD2. The CDR3 runs 13 residues. The V segment lost 6 bases and the J segment 8 bases; nucleotides outside the gene matches: 4. CDR1 MDHEN and CDR2 SYDVKM come from the germline V gene. The DNA of the CDR3 is TGTGCCAGCAGAGCGGGAGGGCCATATGAGCAGTTCTTC. As protein: CASRAGGPYEQFF.

The CDR3 nucleotides are TGTGCCAGCAGCTTAGGCCCCGGGACGGCGGGATCCCCCCAGCATTTT. This encodes CASSLGPGTAGSPQHF. This sequence joins TRBV7-8 and TRBJ1-5; the D gene is possibly TRBD1 (5 bases). The length of the CDR3 is 16 residues. Per germline, CDR1 SGHVS and CDR2 FQNEAQ. V lost 1 base and J lost 10, with 20 bases in between.

The CDR3 sequence: CASSRWGTVNTEAFF. CDR3 bases: TGTGCCAGCAGCCGGTGGGGGACAGTGAACACTGAAGCTTTCTTT. The V gene is TRBV7-2, the J gene TRBJ1-1; 7 bases are shared with TRBD1. The length of the CDR3 is 15 residues. The junction had 6 bases not matched to a gene; V was cut back by 5 bases and J by 0 bases. Germline V gene sequence: CDR1 SGHTA, CDR2 FQGNSA. Full variable domain (remainder filled in from reference TRBV7-2 and TRBJ1-1): GAGVSQSPSNKVTEKGKDVELRCDPISGHTALYWYRQSLGQGLEFLIYFQGNSAPDKSGLPSDRFSAERTGGSVSTLTIQRTQQEDSAVYLCASSRWGTVNTEAFFGQGTRLTVV.

The J gene is TRBJ1-1, the V gene TRBV14; 9 bases line up with TRBD1. This CDR3 has 16 residues. Germline V gives CDR1 SGHDN, CDR2 FVKESK. V lost 2 bases and J lost 3; bases outside the gene matches: 7. The CDR3 loop is CASSQTGTGSHTEAFF. As DNA, the CDR3 is TGTGCCAGCAGCCAAACGGGGACAGGGTCCCACACTGAAGCTTTCTTT.

This chain joins TRBV6-5 and TRBJ2-3; a possible D gene is TRBD2 (5 bases). Germline loops: CDR1 MNHEY, CDR2 SVGAGI. The CDR3 extends over 13 amino acids. V was clipped by 7 bases and J by 2 bases, with 10 bases between them. The CDR3 sequence: CASTPRVTDTQYF. CDR3 sequence (DNA): TGTGCCAGCACCCCGAGGGTCACAGATACGCAGTATTTT.

This chain links TRBV3-1 (or the pseudogene TRBV3-2) with TRBJ2-2, with 9 bases aligning to TRBD2. Germline V CDR1 and CDR2: LGHDT, YNNKEL (reference sequence). This CDR3 has 17 residues. The V segment lost 0 bases and the J segment 7 bases; nucleotides outside the gene matches: 9. DNA for the CDR3: TGTGCCAGCAGCCAAGAGATAGCGGGAGCTAGGGGCGGGGAGCTGTTTTTT. Translated, it gives CASSQEIAGARGGELFF.

The sample holds a few counts of this clone. V gene TRBV4-3 combines with J gene TRBJ1-4; 8 bases agree with TRBD1. After removal of 7 bases from V and 2 bases from J, the junction contained 6 bases not matched to a gene. The CDR3 is made up of 15 amino acids. The germline CDR1 and CDR2 sequences are LGHNA and YSLEER. CDR3 sequence (DNA): TGCGCCAGCACCAAAAGGACAGGGACTAATGAAAAACTGTTTTTT. Residues: CASTKRTGTNEKLFF.

The chain couples TRBV18 to TRBJ1-6; tentatively, D is TRBD1 (5 bases). The germline V and J ends were trimmed by 2 bases and 0 bases, with 20 bases remaining between them. The CDR3 is 20 amino acids. Germline-derived CDR1 and CDR2 are KGHSH and LQKENI. The CDR3 DNA sequence: TGTGCCAGCTCACCAGCGTCTGGGGCTCCACCGAGCTCCTATAATTCACCCCTCCACTTT. The encoded protein is CASSPASGAPPSSYNSPLHF.

This clone is a singleton in its sample. The V and J genes are TRBV5-8 and TRBJ2-7; D is unclear. The ends were cut back, 0 bases at V and 1 base at J, with 8 bases in the middle. Germline assignment: CDR1 SGHTS and CDR2 YDEGEE. The CDR3 consists of 14 residues. The CDR3 bases are TGTGCCAGCAGCTTGGTGACACATTCCTACGAGCAGTACTTC. Amino acids: CASSLVTHSYEQYF.

This clone was detected a few times. This chain joins TRBV14 and TRBJ2-3, with D hard to call. Germline V gene lookup returns CDR1 SGHDN and CDR2 FVKESK. V lost 5 bases and J lost 0, with 12 bases in between. This CDR3 comprises 15 residues. The DNA of the CDR3 is TGTGCCAGCAGCTCTCCAACTACTAGCACAGATACGCAGTATTTT. Translated, it gives CASSSPTTSTDTQYF.

This clone appeared once. V and J are TRBV5-1 and TRBJ1-3, with 7 bases that match TRBD1. Germline V gene sequence: CDR1 SGHRS, CDR2 YFSETQ. This CDR3 has 16 amino acids. V lost 3 bases, J lost 2 bases, and 8 bases stayed unmatched. The CDR3: CASSWSQGTAGNTIYF. For the CDR3, the DNA is TGCGCCAGCAGCTGGTCGCAGGGGACAGCTGGAAACACCATATATTTT. The variable domain in full, with the rest retrieved from reference TRBV5-1 and TRBJ1-3, is KAGVTQTPRYLIKTRGQQVTLSCSPISGHRSVSWYQQTPGQGLQFLFEYFSETQRNKGNFPGRFSGRQFSNSRSEMNVSTLELGDSALYLCASSWSQGTAGNTIYFGEGSWLTVV.

This chain links TRBV6-5 with TRBJ1-2, with 8 bases fitting TRBD1. With V trimmed by 2 bases and J by 7 bases, 9 bases remained unmatched. The germline gives CDR1 MNHEY, CDR2 SVGAGI. This CDR3 contains 15 residues. The CDR3 DNA reads TGTGCCAGCAGTTACCCTGGACAGGGAAGGGCTGGCTACACCTTC. It codes for CASSYPGQGRAGYTF.

The chain is built from TRBV28 and TRBJ1-4; D is possibly TRBD1 (6 bases). V was trimmed by 5 bases and J by 0 bases, leaving 13 bases between them. The CDR3 is 16 amino acids. Germline V gives CDR1 MDHEN, CDR2 SYDVKM. DNA for the CDR3: TGTGCCAGCAGTCCCCGGACAGCTCCAACTAATGAAAAACTGTTTTTT. Amino acids: CASSPRTAPTNEKLFF.

This sequence joins TRBV5-1 and TRBJ2-7, with D possibly TRBD2 on 7 matching bases. The germline V gene encodes CDR1 SGHRS and CDR2 YFSETQ. This CDR3 is built from 14 residues. V lost 6 bases and J 2 bases, leaving 15 bases between the germline ends. The CDR3 sequence: CASTPTGGTYEQYF. CDR3 nucleotide sequence: TGCGCCAGCACCCCCACGGGGGGCACCTACGAGCAGTACTTC.

The chain carries TRBV19 and TRBJ1-5; 11 bases line up with TRBD1. The trim removed 6 bases at V and 4 bases at J, leaving 5 bases unmatched. The CDR3 extends over 15 amino acids. From germline, CDR1 is LNHDA and CDR2 SQIVND (reference sequence). The CDR3 DNA reads as TGTGCCAGTAGGGCGGACAGGGGGCTGAATCAGCCCCAGCATTTT. Its translation is CASRADRGLNQPQHF.

The chain carries TRBV5-5 and TRBJ1-6; D is possibly TRBD1 (5 bases). Trimming removed 3 bases from V and 8 bases from J, with 15 bases in between. CDR3 length: 15 amino acids. Looked up from germline, CDR1 is SGHKS and CDR2 is YYEKEE (reference sequence). The CDR3, as DNA: TGTGCCAGCAGCTGGAGCGGGACGACGGATTCACCCCTCCACTTT. Translation: CASSWSGTTDSPLHF.

This chain connects TRBV15 to TRBJ1-4; TRBD1 aligns across 7 bases. The CDR3 extends over 15 amino acids. Germline trimming cut 4 bases from V and 4 bases from J; bases unmatched to any gene: 6. Germline V gene sequence: CDR1 LNHNV, CDR2 YYDKDF (reference sequence). CDR3 protein: CATSTKGQRNEKLFF. CDR3 DNA: TGTGCCACCAGCACCAAGGGACAGCGTAATGAAAAACTGTTTTTT.

The genes are TRBV30 and TRBJ2-1, with unresolved D. CDR3 length equals 14 residues. Trimming cost V 0 bases and J 10 bases, with 16 bases left between them. The germline CDR1 and CDR2 sequences are GTSNPN and SVGIG (reference sequence). CDR3 nucleotides: TGTGCCTGGAGTGTACTATTCCCTGTTGGCGAGCAGTTCTTC. Translated, it gives CAWSVLFPVGEQFF.

This clone occurred once. The J gene is TRBJ1-4, the V gene TRBV7-2; 7 bases fit TRBD1. V lost 5 bases to trimming and J lost 8 bases; unmatched junction nucleotides: 11. CDR1 is SGHTA and CDR2 is FQGNSA in the germline V gene. CDR3 length: 15 residues. CDR3 sequence (DNA): TGTGCCAGCAGCGCCCGACAGGGCTGGGAGGAAAAACTGTTTTTT. It codes for CASSARQGWEEKLFF.

In this sample, this clone turned up once. The J gene is TRBJ1-1, the V gene TRBV2, with 8 positions matching TRBD1. The junction had 5 bases not matched to a gene; V was cut back by 6 bases and J by 5 bases. The V gene's germline CDR1 is SNHLY and CDR2 FYNNEI. The CDR3 covers 13 residues. CDR3 sequence: CASSVRGRTEAFF. The CDR3 DNA reads as TGTGCCAGCAGCGTCAGGGGGCGGACTGAAGCTTTCTTT.